What follows are 17 T cell receptor beta chains derived from one specimen sequenced in a study of cytomegalovirus exposure and HLA in healthy donors. Some clones are missing from TCRdb's copy, which holds only in-frame ones; the method was immunoSEQ multiplex PCR. The top ten hold roughly 5.5% of the sample, which has under 250,000 clones, less than 90% seen once. Sequencing was done on a sample of PBMCs. These TCRs come from a woman under 30 in good health and CMV-seronegative.

The chain recombines TRBV18 with TRBJ2-7, with TRBD1 matching 12 bases. This CDR3 comprises 14 residues. V trimming: 3 bases; J trimming: 5 bases; junction bases outside the gene matches: 2. The germline gives CDR1 KGHSH, CDR2 LQKENI. Here the CDR3 DNA reads TGTGCCAGCTCACCGGGGACAGGGGGCAACGAGCAGTACTTC. The encoded protein is CASSPGTGGNEQYF.

The rearrangement links TRBV15 to TRBJ2-7; either TRBD1 or TRBD2 may fit D (5 bases each). V lost 6 bases, J lost 2 bases, and 20 bases lay in between. This CDR3 spans 16 amino acids. Looked up from germline, CDR1 is LNHNV and CDR2 is YYDKDF (reference sequence). The CDR3 sequence: CATRGTGTDNPYEQYF. In DNA form, the CDR3 reads TGTGCCACCAGGGGGACCGGGACCGACAACCCCTACGAGCAGTACTTC.

V is TRBV27 and J is TRBJ2-6; D is perhaps TRBD2 (6 bases). The germline V and J ends were trimmed by 2 bases and 2 bases, with 13 bases remaining between them. The CDR3 is 17 residues long. Germline assignment: CDR1 MNHEY and CDR2 SMNVEV (reference sequence). The CDR3 protein is CASSLLGGGAGANVLTF. The CDR3 nucleotides are TGTGCCAGCAGTTTACTCGGAGGAGGGGCTGGGGCCAACGTCCTGACTTTC.

This CDR3 reads CASSLTPLSGRNTDTQYF. The CDR3 nucleotides read TGTGCCAGCAGCCTAACCCCCCTTAGCGGGAGAAACACAGATACGCAGTATTTT. This chain uses TRBV5-5 with TRBJ2-3; TRBD2 aligns across 9 bases. CDR3 size: 18 residues. Germline V CDR1 and CDR2: SGHKS, YYEKEE (reference sequence). V shed 4 bases and J 2 bases; nucleotides not matched to a gene: 14.

The gene calls are TRBV19 and TRBJ2-7, with D possibly TRBD2 on 6 matching bases. Germline V CDR1 and CDR2: LNHDA, SQIVND (reference sequence). The CDR3 is 15 amino acids. V lost 3 bases and J 2 bases, leaving 14 bases between the germline ends. The CDR3 loop reads CASSIGTPFTYEQYF. The CDR3 coding sequence is TGTGCCAGTAGTATTGGGACTCCCTTCACCTACGAGCAGTACTTC. Full variable domain (remainder filled in from reference TRBV19 and TRBJ2-7): DGGITQSPKYLFRKEGQNVTLSCEQNLNHDAMYWYRQDPGQGLRLIYYSQIVNDFQKGDIAEGYSVSREKKESFPLTVTSAQKNPTAFYLCASSIGTPFTYEQYFGPGTRLTVT.

V is TRBV5-3 and J is TRBJ2-7; D is uncertain. Being an ORF, TRBV5-3 has a function that is uncertain. Trimming took off 3 bases at V and 4 bases at J, with 5 bases between the two ends. This CDR3 is 11 amino acids long. CDR3 nucleotide sequence: TGTGCCAGAAGCTGTGATTACGAGCAGTACTTC. This codes for CARSCDYEQYF.

This clone was seen just once. J is TRBJ2-5 and V is TRBV6-5; 9 nucleotides align to TRBD2. Germline trimming cut 3 bases from V and 5 bases from J; bases unmatched to any gene: 7. The CDR3 has 15 residues. Germline assignment: CDR1 MNHEY and CDR2 SVGAGI. The CDR3 nucleotides are TGTGCCAGCAGTTATGGGGCGGGGGGGCGTGAGACCCAGTACTTC. The encoded protein is CASSYGAGGRETQYF.

This chain links TRBV11-2 with TRBJ2-7; D gene ambiguous. The CDR3 runs to 13 residues. The germline gives CDR1 SGHAT, CDR2 FQNNGV. V was pared by 1 base and J by 4 bases, with 8 bases between. CDR3 amino acids: CASSLVDGYEQYF. CDR3 bases: TGTGCCAGCAGCTTAGTGGATGGATACGAGCAGTACTTC. The whole variable domain, remainder taken from reference TRBV11-2 and TRBJ2-7, is EAGVAQSPRYKIIEKRQSVAFWCNPISGHATLYWYQQILGQGPKLLIQFQNNGVVDDSQLPKDRFSAERLKGVDSTLKIQPAKLEDSAVYLCASSLVDGYEQYFGPGTRLTVT.

This sequence joins TRBV6-1 and TRBJ2-7; 7 bases are shared with TRBD1. Trimming took 7 bases from V and 0 from J; bases not matched to a gene: 6. This CDR3 has 14 residues. CDR1 and CDR2 from the germline V gene are MNHNS and SASEGT. The CDR3 region has the DNA TGTGCCAGCACCTCACAGGGGAGCTCCTACGAGCAGTACTTC. This sequence encodes CASTSQGSSYEQYF.

This clone has only one observation. The chain employs TRBV5-1 and TRBJ2-7, with 9 bases matching TRBD1. There are 14 residues in the CDR3. V was clipped by 0 bases and J by 4 bases; unmatched bases: 2. Per the germline V gene, CDR1 is SGHRS and CDR2 is YFSETQ. In DNA, the CDR3 is TGCGCCAGCAGCTTGGCCGGGACAGGGTACGAGCAGTACTTC. This gives the protein CASSLAGTGYEQYF.

The chain links TRBV5-4 to TRBJ2-7; 11 positions agree with TRBD2. The CDR3 is 14 residues long. With 3 bases clipped from V and 3 bases from J, the junction kept 2 bases outside the gene matches. The germline gives CDR1 SGHNT, CDR2 YYREEE (reference sequence). The CDR3 DNA follows: TGTGCCAGCAGCTCAGGGACTAGCGGCTACGAGCAGTACTTC. This gives the protein CASSSGTSGYEQYF.

The chain links TRBV11-2 to TRBJ1-1; 9 nucleotides match TRBD1. Germline CDR1 is SGHAT and CDR2 is FQNNGV. The CDR3 runs to 14 residues. The ends lost 5 bases at V and 6 bases at J; junction bases unmatched: 7. The CDR3 nucleotides read TGTGCCAGCAGCCAAGGGACAGGGCTCCCTGAAGCTTTCTTT. Translating it yields CASSQGTGLPEAFF.

V and J are TRBV9 and TRBJ2-1, with a tentative D call TRBD2 (6 bases). Between the trimmed V and J ends, which lost 0 bases and 2 bases, there was a span of 12 bases. This CDR3 is built from 16 residues. Looked up from germline, CDR1 is SGDLS and CDR2 is YYNGEE. The CDR3 loop is CASSVVWASAYNEQFF. The CDR3 nucleotides are TGTGCCAGCAGCGTAGTATGGGCTAGCGCCTACAATGAGCAGTTCTTC.

This chain joins TRBV30 and TRBJ1-5; no definite D call. The germline V gene encodes CDR1 GTSNPN and CDR2 SVGIG (reference sequence). Trimming shortened V by 0 bases and J by 0 bases, and 9 bases separated the two germline ends. The CDR3 extends over 15 amino acids. The CDR3 bases are TGTGCCTGGAGTGTCCCCCATTATAGCAATCAGCCCCAGCATTTT. Residues: CAWSVPHYSNQPQHF.

This chain links TRBV15 with TRBJ2-1; a weak D match, TRBD2 (6 bases). CDR3 length equals 14 residues. From germline, CDR1 is LNHNV and CDR2 YYDKDF (reference sequence). V dropped 3 bases and J dropped 7 bases, with 13 bases sitting between them. CDR3 coding DNA: TGTGCCACCAGCAGGGGGGGAATTGGTAATGAGCAGTTCTTC. Its protein product is CATSRGGIGNEQFF. The full variable domain, with the rest looked up from reference TRBV15 and TRBJ2-1, is DAMVIQNPRYQVTQFGKPVTLSCSQTLNHNVMYWYQQKSSQAPKLLFHYYDKDFNNEADTPDNFQSRRPNTSFCFLDIRSPGLGDTAMYLCATSRGGIGNEQFFGPGTRLTVL.

This clone occurred once. This rearrangement joins TRBV2 to TRBJ2-1; no clear D. V was clipped by 6 bases and J by 15 bases, with 21 bases between them. Germline assignment: CDR1 SNHLY and CDR2 FYNNEI. The CDR3 is made up of 13 amino acids. CDR3 coding DNA: TGTGCCAGCAGCCCCCCCGGGTCTTCCGGGCGGTTCTTC. This codes for CASSPPGSSGRFF.

Comments on this clone: Distinct nucleotide sequences in the sample also encode this CDR3. V usage is TRBV18 and J usage is TRBJ1-1; D unresolved. V gave up 3 bases and J gave up 0 bases, with 5 bases separating them. The CDR3 spans 13 residues. Germline V gene sequence: CDR1 KGHSH, CDR2 LQKENI. This chain's CDR3 is CASSPSLNTEAFF. The CDR3, as DNA: TGTGCCAGCTCACCCAGCTTGAACACTGAAGCTTTCTTT. The whole variable domain, remainder taken from reference TRBV18 and TRBJ1-1, is NAGVMQNPRHLVRRRGQEARLRCSPMKGHSHVYWYRQLPEEGLKFMVYLQKENIIDESGMPKERFSAEFPKEGPSILRIQQVVRGDSAAYFCASSPSLNTEAFFGQGTRLTVV.